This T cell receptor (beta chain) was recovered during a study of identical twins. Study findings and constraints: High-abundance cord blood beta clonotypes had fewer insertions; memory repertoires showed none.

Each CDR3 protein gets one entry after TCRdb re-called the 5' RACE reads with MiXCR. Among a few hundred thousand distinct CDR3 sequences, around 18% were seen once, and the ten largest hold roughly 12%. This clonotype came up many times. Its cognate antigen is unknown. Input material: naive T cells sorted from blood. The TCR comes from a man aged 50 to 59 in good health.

CDR3 region: CASSWTGSNQPQHF. CDR3 DNA sequence: TGTGCCAGCAGTTGGACAGGGAGCAATCAGCCCCAGCATTTT. This sequence joins TRBV28 and TRBJ1-5, with TRBD1 identical over 8 bases. Losses at the gene ends were 4 bases for V and 1 base for J; bases not matched to a gene: 0. The CDR3 sequence is 14 residues long. The V gene's germline CDR1 is MDHEN and CDR2 SYDVKM.